Sequencing of this TCR beta chain was carried out in a study of regulatory and conventional T cells in RAG deficiency. Per germline, CDR1 KGHSH and CDR2 LQKENI. Trimming removed 2 bases from V and 4 bases from J; junction bases left unmatched: 3. This CDR3 spans 14 amino acids. The repertoire was sequenced with immunoSEQ multiplex PCR; TCRdb's copy has only in-frame clones and lacks some. Among around 37,000 clones, around nine tenths were seen once, and the ten largest hold roughly an eighth. A further study also used this sample, focusing on regulatory T cells. Per that paper: Amplification used 52 TRBV primers and 13 TRBJ primers.

Material for sequencing was CD8+ T cells sorted from blood. The chain employs TRBV18 and TRBJ2-3; 7 bases line up with TRBD1. The clonotype was recovered from a human donor in good health. The CDR3 sequence: CASSPKGASDTQYF. CDR3 bases: TGTGCCAGCTCACCAAAGGGGGCTTCAGATACGCAGTATTTT.